The 30 T cell receptor beta chains below all came from one sample that was sequenced in a study of shared clonotypes between healthy human individuals (dated by TCRdb to between 2020 and 2021). Library prep was done by the immunoSEQ multiplex PCR assay. The table was pulled from immuneACCESS by TCRdb, which kept in-frame rearrangements only. Such tables lose some clones; where checked, under half of the loss comes from unresolved V genes, and the rest has no known cause. This sample gives some 2,500,000 clones in total; just under 95% of them show up just once. In total, the top ten clones hold more than 0.35% of the sample. Sequenced: naive CD4+ T cells from PBMCs. The meaning of the sample's cell subset or site label: CD45RA+ positively selected. These receptors originate from a man between 18 and 35 years old in good health. Some clones in this sample may be carry-over from other donors' samples.

The chain employs TRBV27 and TRBJ2-7; D is perhaps TRBD1 or TRBD2 (5 bases each). Trimming removed 6 bases from V and 2 bases from J, with 14 bases in between. Germline loops: CDR1 MNHEY, CDR2 SMNVEV (reference sequence). The CDR3 runs to 14 residues. CDR3 residues: CASSPGDRAYEQYF. The CDR3 DNA is TGTGCCAGCAGCCCCGGGGACCGGGCCTACGAGCAGTACTTC.

This clone showed up just once. The CDR3 coding sequence is TGTGCCAGTAGTGGGGAGACAGACGAGCAGTACTTC. This sequence encodes CASSGETDEQYF. The chain combines TRBV19 with TRBJ2-7; D may be TRBD1 or TRBD2 (5 bases each). The germline gives CDR1 LNHDA, CDR2 SQIVND (reference sequence). Trimming pared 5 bases from V and 5 bases from J, leaving 10 bases between. This CDR3 contains 12 residues.

V and J are TRBV28 and TRBJ2-2; TRBD2 agrees at 8 bases. The CDR3 has 17 residues. CDR1 and CDR2 from the germline V gene are MDHEN and SYDVKM. V gave up 4 bases and J gave up 7 bases; unmatched junction bases: 14. The CDR3 region is CASSWTSGSPRRGELFF. CDR3 nucleotides: TGTGCCAGCAGTTGGACGAGCGGGAGCCCCAGGCGCGGGGAGCTGTTTTTT.

This rearrangement joins TRBV21-1 to TRBJ2-1; the table calls TRBD2, which could not be checked here. TRBV21-1 corresponds to a pseudogene. The CDR3 spans 17 residues. CDR3 residues: CASSLARTTAEVNEQFF. In DNA form, the CDR3 reads TGTGCCAGCAGCCTAGCCAGGACTACCGCAGAGGTCAATGAGCAGTTCTTC.

This chain uses TRBV6-5 with TRBJ2-2; D is perhaps TRBD1 (6 bases). Germline V gene sequence: CDR1 MNHEY, CDR2 SVGAGI. Between the trimmed V and J ends, which lost 8 bases and 1 base, there was a span of 14 bases. CDR3 length: 15 amino acids. This chain's CDR3 is CASRSGHLNTGELFF. CDR3 sequence (DNA): TGTGCCAGCCGATCGGGACACCTGAACACCGGGGAGCTGTTTTTT.

As regards this clone: The sample holds other DNA sequences that translate to the same CDR3. The V gene is TRBV6-1, the J gene TRBJ1-3, with a weak D call TRBD1 (5 bases). Germline V gene sequence: CDR1 MNHNS, CDR2 SASEGT. This CDR3 contains 15 residues. V was clipped by 4 bases and J by 0 bases, with 10 bases between them. The CDR3 DNA reads as TGTGCCAGCAGTGCCGACAGAGTCTCTGGAAACACCATATATTTT. It codes for CASSADRVSGNTIYF.

J is TRBJ1-5 and V is TRBV6-5; D is unclear. This CDR3 is 13 amino acids long. V was trimmed by 5 bases and J by 4 bases, leaving 9 bases between them. Germline CDR1 reads MNHEY; CDR2 reads SVGAGI. The CDR3 region has the DNA TGTGCCAGCAGTGTCAGGAGAAATCAGCCCCAGCATTTT. It yields the protein CASSVRRNQPQHF.

The genes are TRBV11-1 and TRBJ1-1; D is possibly TRBD1 (5 bases). V gave up 6 bases and J gave up 0 bases, with 14 bases separating them. The CDR3 has 15 amino acids. Per germline, CDR1 SGHAT and CDR2 FQDESV (reference sequence). The CDR3 DNA follows: TGTGCCAGCAGTCTGGGGGGATTCATGAACACTGAAGCTTTCTTT. Translating it yields CASSLGGFMNTEAFF.

The chain joins TRBV5-4 to TRBJ2-5, with 7 nucleotides matching TRBD1. Looked up from germline, CDR1 is SGHNT and CDR2 is YYREEE (reference sequence). V dropped 1 base and J dropped 3; count of bases not matched to a gene: 9. The CDR3 contains 16 residues. Written as DNA, the CDR3 is TGTGCCAGCAGCTTGTCCGGGACAGCCCAAAAAGAGACCCAGTACTTC. Translation: CASSLSGTAQKETQYF.

The chain joins TRBV7-3 to TRBJ2-3; no clear D gene. V lost 2 bases to trimming and J lost 0 bases, with 9 bases between them. Germline CDR1 and CDR2: SGHTA and FQGTGA. The CDR3 is 15 amino acids. The CDR3 loop reads CASSLGGESTDTQYF. The CDR3 region has the DNA TGTGCCAGCAGCTTAGGTGGGGAAAGCACAGATACGCAGTATTTT.

V usage is TRBV5-6 and J usage is TRBJ1-1; D may be TRBD1 (5 bases). Per the germline V gene, CDR1 is SGHDT and CDR2 is YYEEEE. Trimming cost V 4 bases and J 1 base, with 11 bases left between them. The CDR3 covers 14 residues. The CDR3 loop reads CASSHDRRNTEAFF. The CDR3, as DNA: TGTGCCAGCAGCCATGACAGAAGGAACACTGAAGCTTTCTTT.

This clone was seen a single time. V is TRBV5-4 and J is TRBJ1-2; 12 nucleotides line up with TRBD1. The CDR3 is made up of 16 amino acids. CDR1 and CDR2 from the germline V gene are SGHNT and YYREEE (reference sequence). V was clipped by 4 bases and J by 4 bases; unmatched bases: 8. CDR3: CASSPGQGAPIYGYTF. CDR3 sequence (DNA): TGTGCCAGCAGCCCGGGACAGGGGGCCCCAATCTATGGCTACACCTTC.

This clone was seen just once. Other DNA sequences in the same sample also yield this CDR3. The chain couples TRBV11-3 to TRBJ2-7; 7 bases line up with TRBD1. Germline V gene lookup returns CDR1 SGHNT and CDR2 YENEEA. This CDR3 spans 14 amino acids. J gave up 3 bases and V 5 bases, and 7 bases lay outside the gene matches. CDR3 coding DNA: TGTGCCAGCAGCCCCCGGACAGGAAGCTACGAGCAGTACTTC. Amino acid sequence: CASSPRTGSYEQYF.

The chain has TRBV10-2 and TRBJ2-1; possibly TRBD1 or TRBD2 for D (6 bases each). The CDR3 extends over 14 amino acids. Per germline, CDR1 WSHSY and CDR2 SAAADI. V lost 8 bases, J lost 5 bases, and 16 bases lay in between. CDR3 in amino acids: CASGTPGTHNEQFF. DNA for the CDR3: TGCGCCAGCGGGACACCCGGGACTCACAATGAGCAGTTCTTC.

The genes are TRBV2 and TRBJ2-2; TRBD1 matches 7 bases. The CDR3 consists of 15 residues. The germline gives CDR1 SNHLY, CDR2 FYNNEI. V shed 2 bases and J 7 bases; nucleotides not matched to a gene: 7. The CDR3 spells CASSERQGMIGELFF. DNA of the CDR3: TGTGCCAGCAGTGAAAGACAGGGAATGATCGGGGAGCTGTTTTTT.

The chain employs TRBV4-2 and TRBJ1-1; D remains ambiguous. The CDR3 is 16 amino acids. Germline V gene lookup returns CDR1 LGHNA and CDR2 YNFKEQ. V was clipped by 0 bases and J by 3 bases, with 14 bases between them. CDR3 DNA sequence: TGTGCCAGCAGCCAAGATAAAGAGGGTATATACACTGAAGCTTTCTTT. Residues: CASSQDKEGIYTEAFF.

This chain joins TRBV18 and TRBJ2-7; no firm D call. The germline gives CDR1 KGHSH, CDR2 LQKENI. V dropped 6 bases and J dropped 2 bases, with 14 bases sitting between them. The CDR3 length is 14 residues. The CDR3 DNA is TGTGCCAGCTCCCCGTCCGGCGGCACCTACGAGCAGTACTTC. Translating gives CASSPSGGTYEQYF.

Worth noting for this clone: Other DNA sequences in this sample translate to the same CDR3. The CDR3 spells CASSLVGQGEAFF. CDR3 nucleotide sequence: TGTGCCAGCAGCTTAGTGGGGCAGGGTGAAGCTTTCTTT. This chain links TRBV7-2 with TRBJ1-1; a possible D gene is TRBD1 (5 bases). The germline V gene encodes CDR1 SGHTA and CDR2 FQGNSA. Between the trimmed V and J ends, which lost 1 base and 7 bases, there was a span of 10 bases. The CDR3 spans 13 residues.

A note on this clone: Different DNA sequences within this sample yield the same CDR3. In DNA form, the CDR3 reads TGTGCCAGCAGTGGGACAGGGTATGGCTACACCTTC. Its translation is CASSGTGYGYTF. The rearrangement joins TRBV28 to TRBJ1-2, with 9 bases identical to TRBD1. There are 12 residues in the CDR3. Per germline, CDR1 MDHEN and CDR2 SYDVKM. With V trimmed by 5 bases and J by 5 bases, 0 bases remained unmatched.

On this clone itself: The sample contains more than one DNA sequence encoding this CDR3. This chain links TRBV5-4 with TRBJ1-3; tentative D call: TRBD1 (6 bases). This CDR3 contains 14 residues. In germline, CDR1 is SGHNT, CDR2 YYREEE (reference sequence). Trimming removed 2 bases from V and 1 base from J, with 7 bases in between. Here the CDR3 reads CASSFQGSGNTIYF. The CDR3 DNA sequence: TGTGCCAGCAGCTTTCAGGGGTCTGGAAACACCATATATTTT.

The gene calls are TRBV2 and TRBJ2-1, with no clear D. V was shortened by 8 bases and J by 7 bases, with 15 bases between the two germline ends. Germline V gene data show CDR1 as SNHLY and CDR2 as FYNNEI. The CDR3 loop spans 13 amino acids. The CDR3 DNA reads TGTGCCAGCCTCAAAGAGAGTGGTAATGAGCAGTTCTTC. Amino acid sequence: CASLKESGNEQFF. The whole variable domain, remainder taken from reference TRBV2 and TRBJ2-1, is EPEVTQTPSHQVTQMGQEVILRCVPISNHLYFYWYRQILGQKVEFLVSFYNNEISEKSEIFDDQFSVERPDGSNFTLKIRSTKLEDSAMYFCASLKESGNEQFFGPGTRLTVL.

The chain has TRBV27 and TRBJ1-2; TRBD1 matches at 7 bases. Germline values: CDR1 MNHEY, CDR2 SMNVEV (reference sequence). The CDR3 is 15 amino acids. V lost 6 bases to trimming and J lost 4 bases; unmatched junction nucleotides: 11. The CDR3 is CASSQGGPSIYGYTF. Written as DNA, the CDR3 is TGTGCCAGCAGCCAAGGGGGCCCCTCCATCTATGGCTACACCTTC.

The chain joins TRBV28 to TRBJ1-3; the D is unclear. CDR1 and CDR2 from the germline V gene are MDHEN and SYDVKM. V lost 7 bases and J 0 bases, leaving 13 bases between the germline ends. This CDR3 comprises 15 residues. The CDR3 here is CASTEDGYSGNTIYF. The CDR3 coding sequence is TGTGCCAGCACCGAGGACGGGTACTCTGGAAACACCATATATTTT.

The chain combines TRBV11-1 with TRBJ2-7, with 8 bases identical to TRBD1. V shed 5 bases, J shed 4 bases, and the junction held 7 bases outside the gene matches. CDR3 size: 14 residues. Germline values: CDR1 SGHAT, CDR2 FQDESV (reference sequence). This CDR3 reads CASSPTDRVYEQYF. Here the CDR3 DNA reads TGTGCCAGCAGCCCAACGGACAGGGTGTACGAGCAGTACTTC.

This chain links TRBV6-5 with TRBJ1-1; D is unresolved. Germline lookup yields CDR1 MNHEY and CDR2 SVGAGI. V was clipped by 0 bases and J by 1 base, with 9 bases between them. The CDR3 is made up of 15 amino acids. This CDR3 is CASSYSGIGNTEAFF. The CDR3 DNA follows: TGTGCCAGCAGTTACTCGGGGATAGGGAACACTGAAGCTTTCTTT.

The DNA for the CDR3 is TGTGCCTGGAGTGTAGCCAGAAACAGGGTCCCGGAGTATTTT. Protein sequence: CAWSVARNRVPEYF. The rearrangement links TRBV30 to TRBJ2-3; D might be TRBD1 (6 bases). The V end was cut by 0 bases, the J end by 13 bases, with 20 bases between. The CDR3 has 14 residues. Germline V CDR1 and CDR2: GTSNPN, SVGIG (reference sequence).

The V call is TRBV25-1, the J call TRBJ2-3, with D possibly TRBD1 on 5 matching bases. The CDR3 contains 13 residues. V dropped 4 bases and J dropped 2 bases, with 7 bases sitting between them. Per germline, CDR1 MGHDK and CDR2 SYGVNS. This chain's CDR3 is CASSVGDTDTQYF. CDR3 DNA: TGTGCCAGCAGTGTAGGGGACACAGATACGCAGTATTTT.

The gene calls are TRBV6-6 and TRBJ2-7, with 12 bases matching TRBD2. This CDR3 comprises 15 residues. V gave up 5 bases and J gave up 4 bases; unmatched junction bases: 6. CDR1 and CDR2 from the germline V gene are MNHNY and SVGAGI (reference sequence). The CDR3 region is CASSHPTSGSYEQYF. The CDR3 DNA sequence: TGTGCCAGCAGTCACCCGACTAGCGGGAGTTACGAGCAGTACTTC.

The J gene is TRBJ2-7, the V gene TRBV4-3, with 10 nucleotides matching TRBD2. This CDR3 contains 15 residues. After removal of 4 bases from V and 4 bases from J, the junction contained 7 bases not matched to a gene. Germline lookup yields CDR1 LGHNA and CDR2 YSLEER. The CDR3: CASSLSSGRLYEQYF. In DNA, the CDR3 is TGCGCCAGCAGCCTCAGTAGCGGGAGGCTTTACGAGCAGTACTTC.

The table lists this clone with a few counts. The same CDR3 is also encoded by other DNA sequences in this sample. The chain employs TRBV30 and TRBJ1-5; 10 bases line up with TRBD1. Looked up from germline, CDR1 is GTSNPN and CDR2 is SVGIG (reference sequence). The CDR3 has 14 residues. The V segment lost 2 bases and the J segment 4 bases; nucleotides outside the gene matches: 2. The CDR3: CAWSRTGGNQPQHF. The DNA of the CDR3 is TGTGCCTGGAGTCGGACAGGGGGGAATCAGCCCCAGCATTTT.